This passage covers 27 T cell receptor beta chains from one sample sequenced in a study of blood T cells in healthy people across ages. The authors ran a second PCR of about 7 to 12 cycles using a sample-barcoded 5' primer and a J-beta primer mix. TCRdb reprocessed the 5' RACE reads via MiXCR and lists one record per CDR3 protein. The data show around 800,000 distinct CDR3 sequences, with around 68% seen just once and 25% to 35% held by the top ten. The sequencing input was blood. The source is a man aged 25-45 years in good health.

The rearrangement links TRBV5-1 to TRBJ2-7; 8 positions match TRBD2. The J segment lost 0 bases and the V segment lost 4 bases, leaving 9 bases of the junction unmatched. CDR1 and CDR2 from the germline V gene are SGHRS and YFSETQ. This CDR3 is 16 amino acids long. The CDR3 sequence is CASSGSGLVSSYEQYF. The CDR3 nucleotides are TGCGCCAGCAGCGGGTCGGGACTAGTGAGCTCCTACGAGCAGTACTTC.

A word on this clonotype: At one of its ends the junction is not consistent with the germline gene, which may arise from a read error. The chain employs TRBV7-2 and TRBJ2-7; D gene ambiguous. The end of the DNA aligns better with TRBJ2-5, so the J call may be wrong. The CDR3 is made up of 15 amino acids. Germline values: CDR1 SGHTA, CDR2 FQGNSA. The CDR3 bases are TGTGCCGGCAGCCCCGACGGCCAGATGATCGAGACCCAGTACTTC. The encoded protein is CAGSPDGQMIETQYF.

J is TRBJ1-5 and V is TRBV20-1; no clear D. Germline loops: CDR1 DFQATT, CDR2 SNEGSKA (reference sequence). This CDR3 comprises 13 residues. Trimming removed 5 bases at V and 4 bases at J, with 12 bases between. CDR3 amino acids: CSAHPDGNQPQHF. The CDR3 DNA reads TGCAGTGCTCACCCGGACGGAAATCAGCCCCAGCATTTT.

This chain joins TRBV12-3 or TRBV12-4 and TRBJ1-4, with 7 bases that match TRBD1. CDR3 size: 15 residues. Trimming removed 6 bases from V and 8 bases from J; junction bases left unmatched: 12. The CDR3 region is CASSHRQGLEEKLFF. CDR3 in DNA: TGTGCCAGCAGCCATAGACAGGGTCTGGAAGAAAAACTGTTTTTT.

The rearrangement links TRBV6-5 to TRBJ2-5, with D tentatively TRBD1 (5 bases). The germline V gene has CDR1 MNHEY and CDR2 SVGAGI. This CDR3 is built from 14 residues. Trimming took 2 bases from V and 4 from J, leaving 11 bases between them. The CDR3 DNA sequence: TGTGCCAGCAGTTACGGAAAGCAGGGAGAGACCCAGTACTTC. It translates to CASSYGKQGETQYF.

CDR3 region: CSASRGHLYEQYF. CDR3 bases: TGCAGTGCTAGTAGGGGACACCTCTACGAGCAGTACTTC. This chain connects TRBV20-1 to TRBJ2-7; D may be TRBD1 (6 bases). The length of the CDR3 is 13 residues. Germline-derived CDR1 and CDR2 are DFQATT and SNEGSKA (reference sequence). V lost 3 bases and J lost 3, with 12 bases in between.

The chain employs TRBV6-2 or TRBV6-3 and TRBJ2-4; 8 nucleotides match TRBD2. The end of the DNA aligns better with TRBJ2-7, so the J call may be wrong. This CDR3 has 14 amino acids. Germline V lookup: CDR1 MNHEY, CDR2 SVGEGT. The CDR3 coding sequence is TGTGCCAGCAGTATAGCGGGGCGGCTAAGCGAGCAGTACTTC. Translated: CASSIAGRLSEQYF.

The rearrangement joins TRBV7-7 to TRBJ2-1, with D maybe TRBD1 (6 bases). CDR1 and CDR2 from the germline V gene are SSHAT and FNYEAQ (reference sequence). The CDR3 has 14 residues. V was cut by 2 bases and J by 6 bases, with 11 bases left in between. CDR3 region: CASSLTTGSNEQFF. The CDR3 DNA reads as TGTGCCAGCAGCTTAACAACAGGGTCCAATGAGCAGTTCTTC.

This chain links TRBV15 with TRBJ2-4; tentative D call: TRBD1 (6 bases). From germline, CDR1 is LNHNV and CDR2 YYDKDF (reference sequence). The CDR3 is 15 amino acids. Trimming left V 8 bases short and J 0 bases short, with 14 bases between. The CDR3 here is CATAPGDLAKNIQYF. The CDR3 DNA sequence: TGTGCCACCGCCCCAGGGGACCTAGCCAAAAACATTCAGTACTTC.

This clonotype was counted only a few times. V gene TRBV7-3 combines with J gene TRBJ2-1, with 12 bases lining up with TRBD2. The J segment lost 5 bases and the V segment lost 4 bases, leaving 3 bases of the junction unmatched. This CDR3 region has 15 residues. Germline CDR1 reads SGHTA; CDR2 reads FQGTGA. The chain's CDR3 is CASSSGLAGHNEQFF. The DNA for the CDR3 is TGTGCCAGCAGCTCCGGACTAGCGGGGCACAATGAGCAGTTCTTC.

The chain has TRBV7-2 and TRBJ1-6, with TRBD1 matching 10 bases. CDR1 SGHTA and CDR2 FQGNSA come from the germline V gene. V gave up 8 bases and J gave up 7 bases; unmatched junction bases: 5. CDR3 size: 14 residues. The CDR3 DNA reads as TGTGCCAGCGGACCGGGACAGGGGAATTCACCCCTCCACTTT. Translating it yields CASGPGQGNSPLHF.

J is TRBJ2-3 and V is TRBV7-6; D not resolved. The ends were cut back, 5 bases at V and 14 bases at J, with 14 bases in the middle. This CDR3 spans 11 amino acids. Per the germline V gene, CDR1 is SGHVS and CDR2 is FNYEAQ. In DNA, the CDR3 is TGTGCCAGCAGCCCTGGACCAGGCCTGTATTTT. Protein product: CASSPGPGLYF. The variable domain in full, completed from reference TRBV7-6 and TRBJ2-3, reads GAGVSQSPRYKVTKRGQDVALRCDPISGHVSLYWYRQALGQGPEFLTYFNYEAQQDKSGLPNDRFSAERPEGSISTLTIQRTEQRDSAMYRCASSPGPGLYFGPGTRLTVL.

The rearrangement uses TRBV12-3 or TRBV12-4 and TRBJ1-2; 8 bases fit TRBD1. This CDR3 region has 13 residues. J gave up 6 bases and V 6 bases, and 6 bases lay outside the gene matches. CDR3 bases: TGTGCCAGCAGGCCTCAGGGGGCTGATGGCTACACCTTC. Its protein product is CASRPQGADGYTF.

This chain connects TRBV6-5 to TRBJ2-1; unclear D gene. From germline, CDR1 is MNHEY and CDR2 SVGAGI. V was trimmed by 7 bases and J by 10 bases, leaving 20 bases between them. The CDR3 loop spans 14 amino acids. CDR3 in DNA: TGTGCCAGCAATCCCGAATCATCCCCCGTGGAGCAGTTCTTC. This encodes CASNPESSPVEQFF.

In its sample, this clonotype was seen a few times. The chain couples TRBV5-1 to TRBJ2-1; TRBD2 matches 12 bases. This CDR3 contains 15 residues. J lost 9 bases, V lost 5 bases, and 9 bases had no gene match. Germline V gene data show CDR1 as SGHRS and CDR2 as YFSETQ. DNA of the CDR3: TGCGCCAGCAGGCCTAGCGGGGGGGCCAATTTTGAGCAGTTCTTC. It yields the protein CASRPSGGANFEQFF.

To note about this clonotype: A junction end diverges from the germline sequence, so it may reflect a read error. V is TRBV4-3 and J is TRBJ1-2, with TRBD1 as a possible D gene (5 bases). Germline values: CDR1 LGHNA, CDR2 YSLEER. This CDR3 region has 17 residues. The CDR3 nucleotides read TGCGCCAGCGGCCAACCGATCGGGAGGGGAATAGGCTATGGCTACACCTTC. Amino acid sequence: CASGQPIGRGIGYGYTF.

This chain links TRBV25-1 with TRBJ1-1, with D uncertain. The CDR3 is made up of 14 amino acids. V shed 4 bases and J shed 6 bases, with 15 bases lying between them. Germline CDR1 is MGHDK and CDR2 is SYGVNS. CDR3 amino acids: CASSVERELAEAFF. The DNA of the CDR3 is TGTGCCAGCAGTGTTGAAAGGGAGTTGGCTGAAGCTTTCTTT.

This clonotype was seen more than once but under ten times. The CDR3 nucleotides are TGCGCCAGCAGCATACTAGCGGGGGGGCTTGATGAGCAGTTCTTC. This gives the protein CASSILAGGLDEQFF. V gene TRBV5-1 combines with J gene TRBJ2-1, with 13 bases matching TRBD2. This CDR3 has 15 amino acids. V lost 4 bases, J lost 8 bases, and 6 bases stayed unmatched. CDR1 is SGHRS and CDR2 is YFSETQ in the germline V gene.

There are a few counts of this clonotype. V usage is TRBV27 and J usage is TRBJ1-2; D may be TRBD1 (5 bases). V was trimmed by 7 bases and J by 6 bases, leaving 15 bases between them. The CDR3 covers 13 residues. Germline V gene data show CDR1 as MNHEY and CDR2 as SMNVEV (reference sequence). DNA for the CDR3: TGTGCCAGCACCGCCCCAGGGAAGGATGGCTACACCTTC. Protein: CASTAPGKDGYTF.

V and J are TRBV7-2 and TRBJ2-7; D tentatively reads TRBD1 or TRBD2 (7 bases each). The germline V gene encodes CDR1 SGHTA and CDR2 FQGNSA. Between the trimmed V and J ends, which lost 2 bases and 5 bases, there was a span of 19 bases. The CDR3 contains 16 residues. CDR3 protein: CASSLQGGAGFNEQYF. CDR3 nucleotides: TGTGCCAGCAGCTTACAGGGGGGAGCGGGATTCAACGAGCAGTACTTC.

This chain connects TRBV12-3 or TRBV12-4 to TRBJ2-7, with 7 nucleotides matching TRBD1. The CDR3 runs 11 residues. V dropped 6 bases and J dropped 9; count of bases not matched to a gene: 5. The CDR3 DNA follows: TGTGCCAGCAGCCGACAGGGCTGGCAGTACTTC. It yields the protein CASSRQGWQYF.

The chain is built from TRBV4-3 and TRBJ2-1; TRBD1 might be the D (5 bases). This CDR3 is 16 amino acids long. V lost 0 bases and J 4 bases, leaving 13 bases between the germline ends. Germline assignment: CDR1 LGHNA and CDR2 YSLEER. The CDR3 is CASSQDRQGQYNEQFF. In DNA form, the CDR3 reads TGCGCCAGCAGCCAAGATCGGCAGGGCCAATACAATGAGCAGTTCTTC.

The chain carries TRBV28 and TRBJ2-2; perhaps TRBD2 as D (7 bases). Trimming left V 4 bases short and J 7 bases short, with 22 bases between. Germline V gene sequence: CDR1 MDHEN, CDR2 SYDVKM. CDR3 length: 17 amino acids. The CDR3 region is CASSSYLTGGYNGELFF. In DNA, the CDR3 is TGTGCCAGCAGTTCCTACTTGACGGGGGGCTATAACGGGGAGCTGTTTTTT.

The genes are TRBV2 and TRBJ2-1; D not certain. Germline V gives CDR1 SNHLY, CDR2 FYNNEI. Trimming stripped 6 bases from V and 3 bases from J, with 12 bases between. The CDR3 covers 14 residues. This CDR3 is CASSPTRDYNEQFF. The CDR3 region has the DNA TGTGCCAGCAGCCCGACACGCGACTACAATGAGCAGTTCTTC.

The chain is built from TRBV5-4 and TRBJ2-5, with D perhaps assigned TRBD1 or TRBD2 (6 bases each). CDR1 is SGHNT and CDR2 is YYREEE in the germline V gene (reference sequence). CDR3 length equals 15 residues. Between the trimmed V and J ends, which lost 3 bases and 9 bases, there was a span of 21 bases. The CDR3 reads CASSSEPGAQGAQYF. DNA of the CDR3: TGTGCCAGCAGCTCCGAACCGGGGGCTCAAGGAGCCCAGTACTTC.

As to this clonotype: The junction differs from germline at one of its ends, possibly a read error. V gene TRBV27 combines with J gene TRBJ1-5, with no clear D. Germline V CDR1 and CDR2: MNHEY, SMNVEV (reference sequence). The CDR3 loop spans 15 amino acids. In DNA, the CDR3 is TGTGCCGGCAGTTTATACCCCGGAGCTAATCAGCCCCAGCATTTT. This encodes CAGSLYPGANQPQHF.

The chain carries TRBV6-1 and TRBJ2-7; D could derive from TRBD1 or TRBD2 (5 bases each). Matching the DNA end better, TRBJ2-4 makes the J call doubtful. This CDR3 spans 15 amino acids. Per germline, CDR1 MNHNS and CDR2 SASEGT. CDR3 nucleotide sequence: TGTGCCAGCAGTGGCCCACCGGGACCCAAGGACATTCAGTACTTC. Encoded protein: CASSGPPGPKDIQYF.